This T cell receptor beta chain was sequenced during a study of blood T cell repertoires in COVID-19. Study summary: Sources were T cells, B-cell-depleted T cells, or PBMCs; the material itself was cDNA or gDNA.

Methods used by the authors: Amplification from reference gene primers served as the basis for estimated nucleated cell counts. Clones were sequenced by immunoSEQ multiplex PCR, and TCRdb holds only the in-frame ones, with some missing. That table gives V, J and clone size, and the DNA gave D and trimming. Found here are under 350,000 clones, about nine tenths of them singletons; the top ten hold around 2.1%. The sequenced sample was peripheral blood. This sequence was found in a man aged 45 to 65 with acute or convalescent COVID-19.

CDR3 nucleotide sequence: TGTGCCAGCAGCTTGACAGGGGGGTGGGAGACCCAGTACTTC. Translated, it gives CASSLTGGWETQYF. The chain has TRBV5-4 and TRBJ2-5, with 8 bases fitting TRBD1. Germline CDR1 reads SGHNT; CDR2 reads YYREEE (reference sequence). This CDR3 region has 14 residues. With V trimmed by 1 base and J by 5 bases, 4 bases remained unmatched.